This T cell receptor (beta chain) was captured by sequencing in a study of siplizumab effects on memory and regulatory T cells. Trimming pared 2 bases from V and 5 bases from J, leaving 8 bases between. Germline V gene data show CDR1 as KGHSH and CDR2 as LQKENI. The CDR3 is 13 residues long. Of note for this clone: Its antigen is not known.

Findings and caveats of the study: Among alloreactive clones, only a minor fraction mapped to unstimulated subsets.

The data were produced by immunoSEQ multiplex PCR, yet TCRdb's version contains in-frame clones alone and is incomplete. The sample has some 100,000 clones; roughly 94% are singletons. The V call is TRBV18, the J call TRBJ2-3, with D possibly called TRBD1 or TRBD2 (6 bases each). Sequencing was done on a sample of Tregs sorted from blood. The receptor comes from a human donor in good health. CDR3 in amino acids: CASSPGGGDTQYF. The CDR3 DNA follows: TGTGCCAGCTCACCAGGAGGGGGAGATACGCAGTATTTT.